This T cell receptor (beta chain) is from a study of cytomegalovirus exposure and HLA in healthy donors. Sampled while nominally healthy, donors likely had unrecorded immune exposures. 60 Vbeta and 13 Jbeta primers were used in PCR. Only in-frame clones appear in the TCRdb table, and some are missing; sequencing was by immunoSEQ multiplex PCR. Of 93,000 or so clones listed, roughly 86% are singletons. V lost 4 bases to trimming and J lost 7 bases, with 9 bases between them. The CDR3 runs to 12 residues. The germline V gene encodes CDR1 SGHRS and CDR2 YFSETQ. The sample comprised PBMCs. The genes are TRBV5-1 and TRBJ2-1; D is unclear. The receptor was derived from a woman under 30 in good health and CMV-seropositive. CDR3 residues: CASSALENEQFF. CDR3 in DNA: TGCGCCAGCAGCGCACTTGAGAATGAGCAGTTCTTC.